This T cell receptor beta chain is drawn from a study of vaccination effects on CD4 cells after COVID-19. Here immunoSEQ multiplex PCR was the method, and the copy in TCRdb shows in-frame clones only, minus some. This sample has about 27,000 clones, with around 75% found just once. In the case of this clone: Its antigen is unidentified.

Per germline, CDR1 LNHDA and CDR2 SQIVND (reference sequence). V was clipped by 5 bases and J by 4 bases, with 9 bases between them. CDR3 size: 13 residues. ViraFEST expansion of antigen-specific CD4+ T cells with viral peptide pools preceded sequencing. Around day 10 of culture, CD4+ T cells were separated out. Nobody among the vaccine recipients had prior SARS-CoV-2 infection (nucleocapsid antibodies were negative). The TCR sequence derives from a human donor who received a COVID-19 vaccine. The V gene is TRBV19, the J gene TRBJ2-1; the D is unclear. The sample consisted of CD4+ T cells from PBMCs cultured with HCoV-NL63 spike peptides, taken before COVID-19 vaccination. The chain's CDR3 is CASSSDWYNEQFF. CDR3 bases: TGTGCCAGTAGTTCTGACTGGTACAATGAGCAGTTCTTC.